Many counts were recorded for the clone carrying this T cell receptor (beta chain). Its antigen is undetermined. V dropped 3 bases and J dropped 2; count of bases not matched to a gene: 3. Germline lookup yields CDR1 SEHNR and CDR2 FQNEAQ (reference sequence). The CDR3 runs 14 residues. The data were taken from a study of T cells after posttransplantation cyclophosphamide. Broader study findings: Blood and skin or GI T cell repertoires showed limited TRB overlap.

The protocol was immunoSEQ multiplex PCR, while the TCRdb copy is restricted to in-frame clones and leaves out a portion. The sample presents about 40,000 clones, none singletons. The source is a woman aged 50 to 60 in good health and a related stem cell transplant donor. The rearrangement uses TRBV7-9 and TRBJ2-7, with TRBD1 matching over 8 bases. The sample taken for sequencing was PBMCs. CDR3 amino acids: CASSLQGAPYEQYF. In DNA, the CDR3 is TGTGCCAGCAGCTTGCAGGGGGCTCCCTACGAGCAGTACTTC.